Each of the 12 T cell receptor beta chains below was sequenced from the same sample in a study of T cell repertoires and HLA-DP antigens. Their antigens are not known. Libraries were prepared by immunoSEQ multiplex PCR; TCRdb keeps only in-frame clonotypes and omits some of them. This repertoire shows approximately 73,000 clones, about four fifths found once; its top ten account for approximately 1.4%. The sample was CD4+ T cells from PBMCs. The receptors derive from a man aged 55-75 years in good health and CMV-seronegative.

The V gene is TRBV5-1, the J gene TRBJ2-5; unclear D gene. In germline, CDR1 is SGHRS, CDR2 YFSETQ. V lost 1 base and J lost 5, with 15 bases in between. The CDR3 has 15 residues. The CDR3 nucleotides are TGCGCCAGCAGCTTGATTTCTGCGCCCGAGGAGACCCAGTACTTC. It yields the protein CASSLISAPEETQYF.

The chain uses TRBV19 and TRBJ1-1; possible D gene TRBD1, 6 bases. V lost 4 bases, J lost 3 bases, and 15 bases lay in between. The germline gives CDR1 LNHDA, CDR2 SQIVND (reference sequence). The CDR3 spans 15 residues. CDR3 loop: CASSTRTESDTEAFF. The CDR3 DNA sequence: TGTGCCAGTAGTACCCGGACAGAATCAGACACTGAAGCTTTCTTT.

A note on this clone: One end of the junction varies from germline; a read error may be responsible. The chain employs TRBV7-9 and TRBJ1-2; 7 bases match TRBD1. This CDR3 comprises 11 residues. CDR1 and CDR2 (germline): SEHNR, FQNEAQ (reference sequence). The CDR3 DNA sequence: TGTGCCAGCAGTCTAGACAGGGTCTTGTACTTC. This gives the protein CASSLDRVLYF. Complete variable domain (other parts from reference TRBV7-9 and TRBJ1-2): DTGVSQNPRHKITKRGQNVTFRCDPISEHNRLYWYRQTLGQGPEFLTYFQNEAQLEKSRLLSDRFSAERPKGSFSTLEIQRTEQGDSAMYLCASSLDRVLYFGSGTRLTVV.

The V gene is TRBV5-1, the J gene TRBJ2-3; D is undetermined. Looked up from germline, CDR1 is SGHRS and CDR2 is YFSETQ. Trimming cost V 2 bases and J 0 bases, with 4 bases left between them. This CDR3 comprises 13 residues. For the CDR3, the DNA is TGCGCCAGCAGCTTTTCTAGCACAGATACGCAGTATTTT. Translating it yields CASSFSSTDTQYF. Looking up the rest from reference TRBV5-1 and TRBJ2-3 gives the full variable domain: KAGVTQTPRYLIKTRGQQVTLSCSPISGHRSVSWYQQTPGQGLQFLFEYFSETQRNKGNFPGRFSGRQFSNSRSEMNVSTLELGDSALYLCASSFSSTDTQYFGPGTRLTVL.

This sequence joins TRBV11-3 and TRBJ1-1; maybe TRBD1 (6 bases). This CDR3 is built from 14 residues. CDR1 is SGHNT, CDR2 YENEEA, per germline. Trimming took 4 bases from V and 1 from J, leaving 10 bases between them. Written as DNA, the CDR3 is TGTGCCAGCAGCTCGGGACAAGCGAACACTGAAGCTTTCTTT. As protein: CASSSGQANTEAFF.

V and J are TRBV19 and TRBJ1-5; D is uncertain. Germline V lookup: CDR1 LNHDA, CDR2 SQIVND (reference sequence). The length of the CDR3 is 15 residues. V was trimmed by 3 bases and J by 3 bases, leaving 12 bases between them. Written as DNA, the CDR3 is TGTGCCAGTAGTATTACGTCGGAAAACAATCAGCCCCAGCATTTT. It yields the protein CASSITSENNQPQHF.

The chain carries TRBV5-5 and TRBJ2-7; 10 bases match TRBD1. Per germline, CDR1 SGHKS and CDR2 YYEKEE (reference sequence). Trimming took 4 bases from V and 5 from J; bases not matched to a gene: 6. The CDR3 runs to 14 residues. Here the CDR3 DNA reads TGTGCCAGCAGCATCTCTGGGACAGGGGACGAGCAGTACTTC. Protein sequence: CASSISGTGDEQYF.

The rearrangement links TRBV11-3 to TRBJ2-3, with D unclear. Germline CDR1 reads SGHNT; CDR2 reads YENEEA. CDR3 length: 14 amino acids. The V gene lost 5 bases and the J gene lost 2 bases, with 11 bases spanning the gap. CDR3 amino acids: CASSPTPYTDTQYF. The CDR3 coding sequence is TGTGCCAGCAGCCCAACCCCGTACACAGATACGCAGTATTTT.

The V and J genes are TRBV11-3 and TRBJ2-1; 7 bases are shared with TRBD2. CDR3 length equals 15 residues. Germline V CDR1 and CDR2: SGHNT, YENEEA. J gave up 7 bases and V 1 base, and 7 bases lay outside the gene matches. The CDR3 DNA reads as TGTGCCAGCAGCTTAGTTGCAGCGGGACGGAATGAGCAGTTCTTC. This encodes CASSLVAAGRNEQFF.

The V and J genes are TRBV5-1 and TRBJ1-2; D gene unclear. There are 14 residues in the CDR3. In germline, CDR1 is SGHRS, CDR2 YFSETQ. The V end was cut by 1 base, the J end by 2 bases, with 9 bases between. This chain's CDR3 is CASSLSETNYGYTF. In DNA form, the CDR3 reads TGCGCCAGCAGCTTGTCCGAGACAAACTATGGCTACACCTTC.

The chain carries TRBV6-1 and TRBJ2-3; TRBD2 aligns across 9 bases. The length of the CDR3 is 16 residues. The germline V gene encodes CDR1 MNHNS and CDR2 SASEGT. J was trimmed by 2 bases and V by 2 bases; bases with no gene match: 5. CDR3 nucleotide sequence: TGTGCCAGCAGTGAACTTAGCGGGAGTAACACAGATACGCAGTATTTT. Its translation is CASSELSGSNTDTQYF.

The V call is TRBV30, the J call TRBJ1-2; D is unclear. Looked up from germline, CDR1 is GTSNPN and CDR2 is SVGIG (reference sequence). This CDR3 comprises 17 residues. V shed 0 bases and J shed 1 base, with 18 bases lying between them. The CDR3 is CAWSVRRRLSFNYGYTF. As DNA, the CDR3 is TGTGCCTGGAGTGTAAGACGCAGACTCAGTTTTAACTATGGCTACACCTTC.